Sequencing of this T cell receptor beta chain was carried out in a study of cytomegalovirus exposure and HLA in healthy donors. PCR was performed using 60 Vbeta and 13 Jbeta primers. Generated by immunoSEQ multiplex PCR, the TCRdb table keeps only in-frame clones and is missing some. The repertoire holds 160,000 or so clones, with roughly 90% as singletons. The CDR3 has 15 amino acids. Trimming removed 4 bases at V and 4 bases at J, with 13 bases between. Germline-derived CDR1 and CDR2 are WNHNN and SYGVQD (reference sequence). When sampled, the donors appeared nominally healthy, though they likely had unrecorded immune exposures.

Sequencing used PBMCs. The chain links TRBV10-1 to TRBJ1-4; D possibly corresponds to TRBD1 (6 bases). The source of this sequence is a woman aged 18-29 years in good health and CMV-seronegative. The CDR3 protein is CASSVRTARNEKLFF. The CDR3 region has the DNA TGCGCCAGCAGTGTGAGGACAGCACGTAATGAAAAACTGTTTTTT.